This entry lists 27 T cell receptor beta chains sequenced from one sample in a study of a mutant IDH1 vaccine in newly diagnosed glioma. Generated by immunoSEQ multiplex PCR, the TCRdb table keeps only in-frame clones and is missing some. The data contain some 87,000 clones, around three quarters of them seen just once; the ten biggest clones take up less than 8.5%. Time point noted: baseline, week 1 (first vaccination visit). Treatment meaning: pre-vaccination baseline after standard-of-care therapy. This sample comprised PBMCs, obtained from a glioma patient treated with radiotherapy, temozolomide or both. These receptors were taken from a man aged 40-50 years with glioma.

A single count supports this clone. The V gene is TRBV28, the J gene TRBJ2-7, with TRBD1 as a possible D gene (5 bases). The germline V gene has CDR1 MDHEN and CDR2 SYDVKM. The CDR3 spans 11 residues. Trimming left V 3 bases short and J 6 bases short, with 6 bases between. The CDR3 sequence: CASSLQGEQYF. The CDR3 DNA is TGTGCCAGCAGTTTGCAGGGCGAGCAGTACTTC.

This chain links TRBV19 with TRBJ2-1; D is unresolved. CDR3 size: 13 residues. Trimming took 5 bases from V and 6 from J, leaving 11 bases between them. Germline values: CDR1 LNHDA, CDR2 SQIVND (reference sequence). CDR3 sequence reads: CASSPPGVNEQFF. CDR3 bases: TGTGCCAGTAGTCCCCCGGGTGTCAATGAGCAGTTCTTC.

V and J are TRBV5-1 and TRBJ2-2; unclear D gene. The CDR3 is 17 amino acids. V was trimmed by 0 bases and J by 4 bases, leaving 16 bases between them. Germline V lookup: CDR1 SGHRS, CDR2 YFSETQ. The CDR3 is CASSLAPGRVFTGELFF. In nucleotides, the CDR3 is TGCGCCAGCAGCTTGGCACCCGGAAGGGTGTTCACCGGGGAGCTGTTTTTT.

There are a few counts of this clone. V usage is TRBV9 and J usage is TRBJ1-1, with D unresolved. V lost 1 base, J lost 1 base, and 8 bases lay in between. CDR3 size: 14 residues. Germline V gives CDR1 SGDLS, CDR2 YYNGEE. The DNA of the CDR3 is TGTGCCAGCAGCGTATCAAACAGGAACACTGAAGCTTTCTTT. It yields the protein CASSVSNRNTEAFF.

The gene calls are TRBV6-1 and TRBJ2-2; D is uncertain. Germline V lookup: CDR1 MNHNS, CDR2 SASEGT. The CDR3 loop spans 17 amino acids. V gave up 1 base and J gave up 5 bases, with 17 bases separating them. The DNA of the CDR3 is TGTGCCAGCAGTGAAGGGCCGGGCAGCGTTCAAACCGGGGAGCTGTTTTTT. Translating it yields CASSEGPGSVQTGELFF.

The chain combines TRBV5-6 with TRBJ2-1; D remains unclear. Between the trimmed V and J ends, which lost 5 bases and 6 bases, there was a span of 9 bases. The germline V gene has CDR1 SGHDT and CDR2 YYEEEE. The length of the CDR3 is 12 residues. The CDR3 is CASRMGINEQFF. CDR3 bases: TGTGCCAGCAGGATGGGGATCAATGAGCAGTTCTTC.

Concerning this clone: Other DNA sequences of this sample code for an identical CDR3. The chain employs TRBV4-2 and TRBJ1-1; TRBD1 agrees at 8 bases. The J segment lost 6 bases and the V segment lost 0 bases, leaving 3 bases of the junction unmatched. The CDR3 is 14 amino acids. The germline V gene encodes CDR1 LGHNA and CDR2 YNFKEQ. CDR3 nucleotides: TGTGCCAGCAGCCAAGATCAACAGGGGGCTGAAGCTTTCTTT. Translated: CASSQDQQGAEAFF.

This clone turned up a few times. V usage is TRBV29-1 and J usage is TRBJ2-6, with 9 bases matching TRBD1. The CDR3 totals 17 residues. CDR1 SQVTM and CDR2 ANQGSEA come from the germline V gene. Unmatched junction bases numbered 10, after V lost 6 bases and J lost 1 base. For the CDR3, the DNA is TGCAGCGTACTATTCCGGGACAGGGTATCTGGGGCCAACGTCCTGACTTTC. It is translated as CSVLFRDRVSGANVLTF.

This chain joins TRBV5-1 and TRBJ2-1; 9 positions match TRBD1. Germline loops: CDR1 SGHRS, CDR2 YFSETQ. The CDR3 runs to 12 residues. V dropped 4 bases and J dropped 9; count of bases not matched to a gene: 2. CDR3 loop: CASSKQGAEQFF. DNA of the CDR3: TGCGCCAGCAGCAAACAGGGGGCTGAGCAGTTCTTC.

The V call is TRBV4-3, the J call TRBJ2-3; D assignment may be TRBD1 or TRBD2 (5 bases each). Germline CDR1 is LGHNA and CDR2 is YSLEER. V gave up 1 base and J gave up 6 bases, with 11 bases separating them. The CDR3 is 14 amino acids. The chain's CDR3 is CASSQVEGLDTQYF. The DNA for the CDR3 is TGCGCCAGCAGCCAAGTTGAGGGGCTGGATACGCAGTATTTT.

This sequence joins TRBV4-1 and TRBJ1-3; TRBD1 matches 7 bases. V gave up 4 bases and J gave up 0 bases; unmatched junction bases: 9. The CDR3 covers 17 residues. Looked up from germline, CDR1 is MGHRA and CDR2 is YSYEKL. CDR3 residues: CASSPGQVASSGNTIYF. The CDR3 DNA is TGCGCCAGCAGCCCTGGACAGGTCGCGAGCTCTGGAAACACCATATATTTT.

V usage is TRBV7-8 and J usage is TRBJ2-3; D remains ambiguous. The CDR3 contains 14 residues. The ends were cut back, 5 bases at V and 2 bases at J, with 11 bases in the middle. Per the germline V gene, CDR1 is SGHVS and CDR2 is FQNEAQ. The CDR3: CASSPGPTTDTQYF. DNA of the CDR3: TGTGCCAGCAGCCCGGGCCCTACCACAGATACGCAGTATTTT.

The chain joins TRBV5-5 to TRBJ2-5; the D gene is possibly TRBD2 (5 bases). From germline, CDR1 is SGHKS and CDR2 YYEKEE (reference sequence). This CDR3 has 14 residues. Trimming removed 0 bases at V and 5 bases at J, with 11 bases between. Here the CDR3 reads CASSLEGTGETQYF. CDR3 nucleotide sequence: TGTGCCAGCAGCTTGGAGGGTACGGGGGAGACCCAGTACTTC.

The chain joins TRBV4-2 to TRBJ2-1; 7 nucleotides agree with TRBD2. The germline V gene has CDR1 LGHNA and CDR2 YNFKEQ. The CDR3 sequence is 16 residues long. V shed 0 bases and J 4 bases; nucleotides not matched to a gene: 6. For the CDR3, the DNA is TGTGCCAGCAGCCAAGATGGCCTAGCGGAGTACAATGAGCAGTTCTTC. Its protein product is CASSQDGLAEYNEQFF.

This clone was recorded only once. CDR3 coding DNA: TGTGCCAGCAGCCGCGATAACGCCCCGGTGTACGAGCAGTACTTC. Residues: CASSRDNAPVYEQYF. The V gene is TRBV5-4, the J gene TRBJ2-7; D unresolved. V was shortened by 4 bases and J by 4 bases, with 18 bases between the two germline ends. The CDR3 spans 15 residues. Germline loops: CDR1 SGHNT, CDR2 YYREEE (reference sequence). The whole variable domain, remainder taken from reference TRBV5-4 and TRBJ2-7, is ETGVTQSPTHLIKTRGQQVTLRCSSQSGHNTVSWYQQALGQGPQFIFQYYREEENGRGNFPPRFSGLQFPNYSSELNVNALELDDSALYLCASSRDNAPVYEQYFGPGTRLTVT.

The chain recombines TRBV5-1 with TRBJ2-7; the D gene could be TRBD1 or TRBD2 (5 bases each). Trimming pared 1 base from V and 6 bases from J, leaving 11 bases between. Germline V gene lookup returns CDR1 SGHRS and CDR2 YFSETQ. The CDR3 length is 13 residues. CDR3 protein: CASSLRGPLEQYF. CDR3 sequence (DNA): TGCGCCAGCAGCTTGCGGGGCCCTCTCGAGCAGTACTTC. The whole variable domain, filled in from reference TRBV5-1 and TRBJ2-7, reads KAGVTQTPRYLIKTRGQQVTLSCSPISGHRSVSWYQQTPGQGLQFLFEYFSETQRNKGNFPGRFSGRQFSNSRSEMNVSTLELGDSALYLCASSLRGPLEQYFGPGTRLTVT.

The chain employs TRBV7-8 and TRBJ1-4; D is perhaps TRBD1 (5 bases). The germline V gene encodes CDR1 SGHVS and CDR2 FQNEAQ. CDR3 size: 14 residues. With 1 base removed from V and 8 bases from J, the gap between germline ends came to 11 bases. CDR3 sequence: CASSLVGENEKLFF. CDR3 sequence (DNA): TGTGCCAGCAGCTTAGTAGGGGAGAACGAAAAACTGTTTTTT.

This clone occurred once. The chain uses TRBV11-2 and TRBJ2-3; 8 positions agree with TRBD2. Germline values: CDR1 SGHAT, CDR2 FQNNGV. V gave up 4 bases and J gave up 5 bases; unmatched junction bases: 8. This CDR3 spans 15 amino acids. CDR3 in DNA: TGTGCCAGCAGCTCGCAGCGGGGGCTGGGAGATACGCAGTATTTT. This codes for CASSSQRGLGDTQYF. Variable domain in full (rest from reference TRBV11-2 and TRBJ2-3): EAGVAQSPRYKIIEKRQSVAFWCNPISGHATLYWYQQILGQGPKLLIQFQNNGVVDDSQLPKDRFSAERLKGVDSTLKIQPAKLEDSAVYLCASSSQRGLGDTQYFGPGTRLTVL.

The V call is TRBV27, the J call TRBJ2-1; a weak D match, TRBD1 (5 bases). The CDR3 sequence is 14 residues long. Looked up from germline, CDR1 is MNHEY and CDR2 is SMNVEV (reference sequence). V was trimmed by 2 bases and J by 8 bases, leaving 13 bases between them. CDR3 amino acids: CASSLQGMMDEQFF. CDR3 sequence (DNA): TGTGCCAGCAGTTTACAGGGTATGATGGATGAGCAGTTCTTC.

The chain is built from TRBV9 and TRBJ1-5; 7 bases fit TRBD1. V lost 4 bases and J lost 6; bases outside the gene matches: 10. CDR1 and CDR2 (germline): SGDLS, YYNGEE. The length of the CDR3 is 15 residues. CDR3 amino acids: CASSPSDRQTQPQHF. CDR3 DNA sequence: TGTGCCAGCAGCCCATCGGACAGGCAAACTCAGCCCCAGCATTTT.

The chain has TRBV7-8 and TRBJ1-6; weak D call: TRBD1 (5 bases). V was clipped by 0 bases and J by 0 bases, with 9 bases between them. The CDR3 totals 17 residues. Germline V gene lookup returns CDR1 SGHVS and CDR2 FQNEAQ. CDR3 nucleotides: TGTGCCAGCAGCTTAGCGGCAGGGCGCTCCTATAATTCACCCCTCCACTTT. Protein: CASSLAAGRSYNSPLHF. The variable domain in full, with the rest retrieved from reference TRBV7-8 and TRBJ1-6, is GAGVSQSPRYKVAKRGQDVALRCDPISGHVSLFWYQQALGQGPEFLTYFQNEAQLDKSGLPSDRFFAERPEGSVSTLKIQRTQQEDSAVYLCASSLAAGRSYNSPLHFGNGTRLTVT.

This CDR3 reads CASSLSRGPSYEQYF. The DNA for the CDR3 is TGTGCCAGCAGCTTGTCCCGGGGGCCCTCCTACGAGCAGTACTTC. The V call is TRBV11-2, the J call TRBJ2-7, with D perhaps being TRBD1 or TRBD2 (6 bases each). The germline V gene encodes CDR1 SGHAT and CDR2 FQNNGV. The CDR3 is 15 residues long. The V end was cut by 3 bases, the J end by 0 bases, with 12 bases between.

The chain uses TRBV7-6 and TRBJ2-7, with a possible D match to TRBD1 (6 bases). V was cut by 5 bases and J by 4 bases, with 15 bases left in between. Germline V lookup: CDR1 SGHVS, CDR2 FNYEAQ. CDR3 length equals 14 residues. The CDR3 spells CASSLRTEGYEQYF. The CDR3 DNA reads TGTGCCAGCAGCCTCAGGACAGAGGGGTACGAGCAGTACTTC.

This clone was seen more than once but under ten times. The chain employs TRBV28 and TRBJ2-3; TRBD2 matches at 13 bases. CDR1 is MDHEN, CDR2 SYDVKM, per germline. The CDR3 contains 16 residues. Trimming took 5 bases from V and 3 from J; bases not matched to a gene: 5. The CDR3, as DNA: TGTGCCAGCAGTCCGGGGACTAGCGGGATGACAGATACGCAGTATTTT. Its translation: CASSPGTSGMTDTQYF.

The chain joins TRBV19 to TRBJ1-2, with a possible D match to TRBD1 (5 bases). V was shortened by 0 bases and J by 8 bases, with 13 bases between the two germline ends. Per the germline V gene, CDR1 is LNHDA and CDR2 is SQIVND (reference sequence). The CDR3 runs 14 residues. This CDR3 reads CASSIDRQSGGYTF. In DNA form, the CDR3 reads TGTGCCAGTAGTATAGATCGACAGTCGGGGGGCTACACCTTC.

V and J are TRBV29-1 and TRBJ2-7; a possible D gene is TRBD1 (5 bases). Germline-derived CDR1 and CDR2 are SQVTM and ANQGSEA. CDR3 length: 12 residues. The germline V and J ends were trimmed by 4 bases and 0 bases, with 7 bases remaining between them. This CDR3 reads CSVAQASYEQYF. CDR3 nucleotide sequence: TGCAGCGTTGCACAGGCCTCCTACGAGCAGTACTTC.

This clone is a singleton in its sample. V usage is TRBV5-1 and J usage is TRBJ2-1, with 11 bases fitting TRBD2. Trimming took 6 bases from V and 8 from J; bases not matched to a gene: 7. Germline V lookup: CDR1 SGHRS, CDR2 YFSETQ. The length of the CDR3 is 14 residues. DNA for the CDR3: TGCGCCAGCAAACCCACTAGCGGGAGTCATGAGCAGTTCTTC. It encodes CASKPTSGSHEQFF.